This T cell receptor beta chain stems from a study of OX40 agonist ivuxolimab in advanced cancers. The data were produced by immunoSEQ multiplex PCR, yet TCRdb's version contains in-frame clones alone and is incomplete. Of fewer than 100,000 clones listed, approximately 91% are singletons. V gave up 5 bases and J gave up 4 bases; unmatched junction bases: 2. Germline V gene data show CDR1 as MNHEY and CDR2 as SMNVEV (reference sequence). The CDR3 covers 13 residues. Prior autoimmune disease or systemic immunosuppression barred patients. The chain has TRBV27 and TRBJ2-5, with TRBD1 identical over 9 bases. Sequenced here: CD4+ or CD8+ T cells sorted from blood, sampled in a trial of the OX40 agonist ivuxolimab. This clonotype originated in an adult with an advanced solid tumor such as melanoma, head and neck, liver or kidney cancer. The CDR3 is CASSMTGGETQYF. CDR3 in DNA: TGTGCCAGCAGTATGACAGGGGGAGAGACCCAGTACTTC.